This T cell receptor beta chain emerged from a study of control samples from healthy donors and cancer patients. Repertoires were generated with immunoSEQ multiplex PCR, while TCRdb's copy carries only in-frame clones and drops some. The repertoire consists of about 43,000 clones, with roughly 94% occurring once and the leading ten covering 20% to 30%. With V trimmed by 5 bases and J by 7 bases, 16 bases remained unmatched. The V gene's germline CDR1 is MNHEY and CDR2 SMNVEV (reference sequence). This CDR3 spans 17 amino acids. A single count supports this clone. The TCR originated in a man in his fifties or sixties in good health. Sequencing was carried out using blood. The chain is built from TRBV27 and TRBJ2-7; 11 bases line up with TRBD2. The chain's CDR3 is CASSHVKGLAEVVEQYF. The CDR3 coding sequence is TGTGCCAGCAGTCACGTAAAGGGACTAGCGGAGGTGGTTGAGCAGTACTTC.